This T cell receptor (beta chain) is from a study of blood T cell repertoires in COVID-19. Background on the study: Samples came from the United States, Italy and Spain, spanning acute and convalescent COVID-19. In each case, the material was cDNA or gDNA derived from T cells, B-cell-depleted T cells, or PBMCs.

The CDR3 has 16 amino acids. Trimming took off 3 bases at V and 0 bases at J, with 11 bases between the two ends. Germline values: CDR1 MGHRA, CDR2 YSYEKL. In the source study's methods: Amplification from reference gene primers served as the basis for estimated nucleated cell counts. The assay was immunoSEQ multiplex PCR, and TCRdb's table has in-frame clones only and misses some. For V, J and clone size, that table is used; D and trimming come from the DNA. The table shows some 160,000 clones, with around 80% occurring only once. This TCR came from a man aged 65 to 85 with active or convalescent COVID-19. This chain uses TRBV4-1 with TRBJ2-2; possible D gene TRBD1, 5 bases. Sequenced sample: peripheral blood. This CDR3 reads CASSHLGQANTGELFF. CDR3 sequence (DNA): TGCGCCAGCAGCCACTTGGGGCAGGCGAACACCGGGGAGCTGTTTTTT.